This record looks at one T cell receptor (beta chain) sequence and its context. V gave up 4 bases and J gave up 7 bases; unmatched junction bases: 9. The CDR3 runs to 15 residues. From germline, CDR1 is LNHDA and CDR2 SQIVND (reference sequence). TCRdb's table, derived via immunoSEQ multiplex PCR, lists solely in-frame clones and lacks some. The table has some 160,000 clones, about four fifths seen once. The data belong to a study of blood T cell repertoires in COVID-19. Participant-given clinical history determined each cohort assignment. The source is a woman in her sixties or seventies who had recovered from COVID-19. The sample was PBMCs or T cells enriched from blood (not recorded which). The chain is built from TRBV19 and TRBJ1-1; 10 bases match TRBD1. The CDR3 reads CASSRDRGLRGEAFF. The CDR3 nucleotides are TGTGCCAGTAGTAGGGACAGGGGACTCCGAGGTGAAGCTTTCTTT.